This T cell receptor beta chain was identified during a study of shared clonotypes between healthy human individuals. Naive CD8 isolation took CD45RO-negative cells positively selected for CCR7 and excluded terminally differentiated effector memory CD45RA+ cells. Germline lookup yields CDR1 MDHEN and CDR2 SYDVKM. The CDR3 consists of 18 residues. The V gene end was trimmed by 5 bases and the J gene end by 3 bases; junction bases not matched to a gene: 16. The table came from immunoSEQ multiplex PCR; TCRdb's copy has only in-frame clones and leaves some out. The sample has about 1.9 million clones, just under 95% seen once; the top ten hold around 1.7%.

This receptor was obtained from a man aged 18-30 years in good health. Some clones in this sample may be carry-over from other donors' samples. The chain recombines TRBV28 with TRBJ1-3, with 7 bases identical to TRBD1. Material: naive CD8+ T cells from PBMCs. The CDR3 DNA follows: TGTGCCAGCAGTCCCCCCGAGACAGGGAGAAGTCTTGGAAACACCATATATTTT. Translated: CASSPPETGRSLGNTIYF.